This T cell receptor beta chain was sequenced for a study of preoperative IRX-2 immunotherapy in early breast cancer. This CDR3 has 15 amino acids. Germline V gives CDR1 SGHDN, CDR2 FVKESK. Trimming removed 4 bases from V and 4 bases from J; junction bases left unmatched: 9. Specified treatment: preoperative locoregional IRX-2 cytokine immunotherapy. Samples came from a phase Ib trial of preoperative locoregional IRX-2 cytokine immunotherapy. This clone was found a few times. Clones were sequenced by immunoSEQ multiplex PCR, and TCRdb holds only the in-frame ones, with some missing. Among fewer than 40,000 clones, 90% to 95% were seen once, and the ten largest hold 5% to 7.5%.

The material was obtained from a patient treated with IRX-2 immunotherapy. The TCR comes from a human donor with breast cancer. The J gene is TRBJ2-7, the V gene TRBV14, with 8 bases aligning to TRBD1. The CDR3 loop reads CASSPLSRGLYEQYF. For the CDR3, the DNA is TGTGCCAGCAGCCCTTTATCCAGGGGGCTTTACGAGCAGTACTTC.